The table lists the clone carrying this T cell receptor beta chain with a count of one. Its antigen is not known. Every patient relapsed after autologous stem cell transplantation, and brentuximab vedotin exposure varied. Complete response, partial response or progressive disease made up the best responses. The germline gives CDR1 SNHLY, CDR2 FYNNEI. Trimming took off 1 base at V and 1 base at J, with 14 bases between the two ends. The CDR3 is 17 residues long. The protocol was immunoSEQ multiplex PCR, while the TCRdb copy is restricted to in-frame clones and leaves out a portion. The sample shows approximately 100,000 clones, approximately 90% of them seen only once. This entry comes from a study of PD-1 blockade in classical Hodgkin lymphoma. In the study overall: Nivolumab dosed at 3 mg/kg went to patients intravenously every 2 weeks.

Notes on the study in general: By C4D1, diversity of CD4+ TCRs had risen significantly, whereas that of CD8+ TCRs had not. Baseline TCR diversity was reportedly lower in newly diagnosed patients than healthy donors.

The V and J genes are TRBV2 and TRBJ2-4, with unresolved D. This receptor was obtained from a human donor with classical Hodgkin lymphoma. The material sequenced was peripheral blood mononuclear cells (PBMCs), taken before the second cycle of nivolumab. The CDR3 nucleotides are TGTGCCAGCAGTGAAGGAGTGGGTTTGGCGGCCAAAAACATTCAGTACTTC. Its translation: CASSEGVGLAAKNIQYF. The full variable domain, in which reference TRBV2 and TRBJ2-4 provide the parts outside the CDR3, is EPEVTQTPSHQVTQMGQEVILRCVPISNHLYFYWYRQILGQKVEFLVSFYNNEISEKSEIFDDQFSVERPDGSNFTLKIRSTKLEDSAMYFCASSEGVGLAAKNIQYFGAGTRLSVL.